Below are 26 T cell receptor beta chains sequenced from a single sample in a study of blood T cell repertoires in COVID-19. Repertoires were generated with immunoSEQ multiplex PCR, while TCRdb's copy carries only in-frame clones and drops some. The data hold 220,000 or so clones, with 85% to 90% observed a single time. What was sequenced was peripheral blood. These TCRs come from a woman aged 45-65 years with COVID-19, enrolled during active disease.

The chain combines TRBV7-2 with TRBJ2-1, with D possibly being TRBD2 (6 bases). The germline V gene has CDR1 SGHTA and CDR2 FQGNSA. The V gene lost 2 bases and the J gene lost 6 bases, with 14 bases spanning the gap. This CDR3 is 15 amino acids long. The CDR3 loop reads CASSLRRGAANEQFF. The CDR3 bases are TGTGCCAGCAGCTTAAGGCGGGGCGCCGCCAATGAGCAGTTCTTC.

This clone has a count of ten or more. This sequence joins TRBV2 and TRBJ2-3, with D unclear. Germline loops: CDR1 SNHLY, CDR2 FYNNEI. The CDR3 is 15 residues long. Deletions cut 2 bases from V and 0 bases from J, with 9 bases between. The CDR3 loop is CASSERGYSTDTQYF. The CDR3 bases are TGTGCCAGCAGTGAACGCGGCTACAGCACAGATACGCAGTATTTT. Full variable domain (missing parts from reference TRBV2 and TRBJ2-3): EPEVTQTPSHQVTQMGQEVILRCVPISNHLYFYWYRQILGQKVEFLVSFYNNEISEKSEIFDDQFSVERPDGSNFTLKIRSTKLEDSAMYFCASSERGYSTDTQYFGPGTRLTVL.

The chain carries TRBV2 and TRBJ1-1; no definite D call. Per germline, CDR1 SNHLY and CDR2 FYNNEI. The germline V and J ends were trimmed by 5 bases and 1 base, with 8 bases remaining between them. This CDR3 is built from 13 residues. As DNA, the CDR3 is TGTGCCAGCAGTCGAGGTCCGAACACTGAAGCTTTCTTT. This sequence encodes CASSRGPNTEAFF. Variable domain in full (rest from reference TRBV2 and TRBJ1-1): EPEVTQTPSHQVTQMGQEVILRCVPISNHLYFYWYRQILGQKVEFLVSFYNNEISEKSEIFDDQFSVERPDGSNFTLKIRSTKLEDSAMYFCASSRGPNTEAFFGQGTRLTVV.

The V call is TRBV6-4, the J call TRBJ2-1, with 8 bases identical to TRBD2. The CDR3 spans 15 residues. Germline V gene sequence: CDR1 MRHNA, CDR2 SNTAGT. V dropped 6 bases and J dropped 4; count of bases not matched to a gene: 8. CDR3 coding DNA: TGTGCCAGCAGCCCTAGCGGGTCAACTTACAATGAGCAGTTCTTC. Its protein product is CASSPSGSTYNEQFF.

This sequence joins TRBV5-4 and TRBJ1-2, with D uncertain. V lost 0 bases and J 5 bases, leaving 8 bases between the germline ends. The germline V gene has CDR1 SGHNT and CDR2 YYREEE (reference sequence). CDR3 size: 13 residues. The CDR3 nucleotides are TGTGCCAGCAGCTTGGGGGCAGAATATGGCTACACCTTC. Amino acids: CASSLGAEYGYTF.

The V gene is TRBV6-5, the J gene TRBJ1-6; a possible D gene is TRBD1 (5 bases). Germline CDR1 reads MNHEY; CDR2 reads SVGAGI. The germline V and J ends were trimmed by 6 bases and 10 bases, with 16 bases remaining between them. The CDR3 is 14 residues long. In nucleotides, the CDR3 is TGTGCCAGCAGCCACCGGGGGGGGGACTCACCCCTCCACTTT. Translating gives CASSHRGGDSPLHF.

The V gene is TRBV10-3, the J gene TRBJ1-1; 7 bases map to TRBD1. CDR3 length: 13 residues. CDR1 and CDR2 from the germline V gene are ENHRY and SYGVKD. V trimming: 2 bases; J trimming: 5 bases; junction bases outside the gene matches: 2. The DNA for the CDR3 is TGTGCCATCAGTGAGGCAGGGGGGACTGAAGCTTTCTTT. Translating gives CAISEAGGTEAFF.

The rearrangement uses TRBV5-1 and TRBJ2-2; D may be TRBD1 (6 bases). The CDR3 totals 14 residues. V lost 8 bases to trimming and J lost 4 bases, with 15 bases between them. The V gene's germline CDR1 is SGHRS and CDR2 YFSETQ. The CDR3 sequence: CASRSDSTTGELFF. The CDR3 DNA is TGCGCCAGTCGATCGGACAGTACCACCGGGGAGCTGTTTTTT.

The CDR3 DNA is TGTGCCTGGAGCCCCGGGACAGGGAACTACGAGCAGTACTTC. This sequence encodes CAWSPGTGNYEQYF. The chain is built from TRBV30 and TRBJ2-7, with 9 bases lining up with TRBD1. In germline, CDR1 is GTSNPN, CDR2 SVGIG (reference sequence). The trim removed 3 bases at V and 3 bases at J, leaving 6 bases unmatched. The CDR3 covers 14 residues. Complete variable domain (other parts from reference TRBV30 and TRBJ2-7): SQTIHQWPATLVQPVGSPLSLECTVEGTSNPNLYWYRQAAGRGLQLLFYSVGIGQISSEVPQNLSASRPQDRQFILSSKKLLLSDSGFYLCAWSPGTGNYEQYFGPGTRLTVT.

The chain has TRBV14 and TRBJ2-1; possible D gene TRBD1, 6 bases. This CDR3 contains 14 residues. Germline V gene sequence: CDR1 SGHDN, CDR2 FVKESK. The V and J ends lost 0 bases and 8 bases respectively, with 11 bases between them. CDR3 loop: CASSQDWGHDEQFF. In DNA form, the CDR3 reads TGTGCCAGCAGCCAAGATTGGGGACACGATGAGCAGTTCTTC.

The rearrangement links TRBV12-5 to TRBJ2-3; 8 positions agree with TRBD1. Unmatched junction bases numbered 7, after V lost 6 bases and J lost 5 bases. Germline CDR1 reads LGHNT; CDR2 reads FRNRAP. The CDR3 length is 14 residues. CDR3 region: CASGAGGWGDTQYF. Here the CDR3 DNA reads TGTGCTAGTGGGGCAGGGGGCTGGGGAGATACGCAGTATTTT.

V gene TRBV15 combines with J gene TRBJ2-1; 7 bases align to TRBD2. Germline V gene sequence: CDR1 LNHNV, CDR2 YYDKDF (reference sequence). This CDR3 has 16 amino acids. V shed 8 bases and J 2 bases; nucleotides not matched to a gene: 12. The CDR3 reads CATSRGGTITYNEQFF. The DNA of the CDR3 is TGTGCCACCTCCCGGGGCGGGACTATAACCTACAATGAGCAGTTCTTC.

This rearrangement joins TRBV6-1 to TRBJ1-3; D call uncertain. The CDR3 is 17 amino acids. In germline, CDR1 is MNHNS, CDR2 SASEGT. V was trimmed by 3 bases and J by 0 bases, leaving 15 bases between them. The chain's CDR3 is CASSEVPRVNSGNTIYF. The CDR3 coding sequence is TGTGCCAGCAGTGAGGTCCCCCGGGTTAACTCTGGAAACACCATATATTTT.

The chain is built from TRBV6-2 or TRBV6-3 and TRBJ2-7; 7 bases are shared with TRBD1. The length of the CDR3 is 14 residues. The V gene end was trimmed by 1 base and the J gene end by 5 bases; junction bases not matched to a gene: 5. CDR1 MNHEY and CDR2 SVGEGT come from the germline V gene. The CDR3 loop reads CASSYLYRGDEQYF. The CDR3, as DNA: TGTGCCAGCAGTTACTTGTACAGGGGCGACGAGCAGTACTTC.

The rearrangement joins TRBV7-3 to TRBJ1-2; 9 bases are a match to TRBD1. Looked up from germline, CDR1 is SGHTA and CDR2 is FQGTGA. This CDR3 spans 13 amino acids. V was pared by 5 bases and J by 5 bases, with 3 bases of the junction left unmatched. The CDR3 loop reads CASSADRGYGYTF. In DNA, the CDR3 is TGTGCCAGCAGCGCAGACAGGGGGTATGGCTACACCTTC.

CDR3 sequence (DNA): TGTGCCAGCAGCGCGCCTCTACAGGGAGGGAACACCATATATTTT. Residues: CASSAPLQGGNTIYF. This chain links TRBV7-6 with TRBJ1-3, with a possible D match to TRBD1 (6 bases). Trimming removed 5 bases from V and 7 bases from J, with 18 bases in between. The CDR3 has 15 residues. CDR1 is SGHVS and CDR2 is FNYEAQ in the germline V gene.

The CDR3 nucleotides are TGTGCCAGCAGCCAAGGGGTTATGGCAGGCTCTGGAAACACCATATATTTT. It is translated as CASSQGVMAGSGNTIYF. The rearrangement uses TRBV4-2 and TRBJ1-3; D remains unclear. V was shortened by 1 base and J by 0 bases, with 13 bases between the two germline ends. The CDR3 is made up of 17 amino acids. In germline, CDR1 is LGHNA, CDR2 YNFKEQ.

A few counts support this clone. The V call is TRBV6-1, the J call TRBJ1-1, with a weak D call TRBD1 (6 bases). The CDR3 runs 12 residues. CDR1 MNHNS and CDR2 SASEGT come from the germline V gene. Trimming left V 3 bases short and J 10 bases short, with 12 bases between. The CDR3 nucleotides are TGTGCCAGCAGTGAGTGGGGACAAGGAGCTTTCTTT. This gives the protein CASSEWGQGAFF.

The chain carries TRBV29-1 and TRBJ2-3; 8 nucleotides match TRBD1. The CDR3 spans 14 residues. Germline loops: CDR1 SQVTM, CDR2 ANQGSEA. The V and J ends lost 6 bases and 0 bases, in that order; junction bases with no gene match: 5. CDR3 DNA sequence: TGCAGCGTGGGGACAGGATCTAGCACAGATACGCAGTATTTT. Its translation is CSVGTGSSTDTQYF.

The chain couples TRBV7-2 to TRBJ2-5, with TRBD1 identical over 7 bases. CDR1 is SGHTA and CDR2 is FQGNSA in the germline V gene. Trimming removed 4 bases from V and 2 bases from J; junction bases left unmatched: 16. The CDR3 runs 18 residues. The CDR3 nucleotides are TGTGCCAGCAGCTGGGTAAACAGGGGCCCGAGTTATCAAGAGACCCAGTACTTC. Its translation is CASSWVNRGPSYQETQYF.

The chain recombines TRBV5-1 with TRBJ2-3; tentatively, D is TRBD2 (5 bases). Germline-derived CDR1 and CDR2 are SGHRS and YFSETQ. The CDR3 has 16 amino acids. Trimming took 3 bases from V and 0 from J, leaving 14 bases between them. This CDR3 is CASSSLSGYSTDTQYF. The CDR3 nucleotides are TGCGCCAGCAGCTCCCTGAGCGGATATAGCACAGATACGCAGTATTTT.

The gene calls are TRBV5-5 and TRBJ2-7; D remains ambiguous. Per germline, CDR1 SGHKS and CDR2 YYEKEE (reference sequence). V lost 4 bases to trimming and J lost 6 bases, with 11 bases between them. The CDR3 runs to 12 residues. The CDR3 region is CASSPHSLEQYF. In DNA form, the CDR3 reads TGTGCCAGCAGCCCGCACTCCCTCGAGCAGTACTTC.

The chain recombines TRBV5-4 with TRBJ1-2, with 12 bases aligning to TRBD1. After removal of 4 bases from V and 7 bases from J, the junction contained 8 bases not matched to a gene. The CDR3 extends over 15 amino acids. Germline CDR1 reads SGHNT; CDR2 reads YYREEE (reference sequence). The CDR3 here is CASSAQWDRGRGYTF. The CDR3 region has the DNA TGTGCCAGCAGCGCCCAGTGGGACAGGGGGCGTGGCTACACCTTC. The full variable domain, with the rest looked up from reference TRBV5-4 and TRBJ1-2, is ETGVTQSPTHLIKTRGQQVTLRCSSQSGHNTVSWYQQALGQGPQFIFQYYREEENGRGNFPPRFSGLQFPNYSSELNVNALELDDSALYLCASSAQWDRGRGYTFGSGTRLTVV.

This chain's CDR3 is CASSTGLNSYNEQFF. The CDR3 DNA follows: TGTGCCAGCAGTACGGGACTTAACTCCTACAATGAGCAGTTCTTC. The chain links TRBV2 to TRBJ2-1; perhaps TRBD2 as D (6 bases). The germline gives CDR1 SNHLY, CDR2 FYNNEI. V lost 5 bases to trimming and J lost 0 bases, with 11 bases between them. The CDR3 runs to 15 residues.

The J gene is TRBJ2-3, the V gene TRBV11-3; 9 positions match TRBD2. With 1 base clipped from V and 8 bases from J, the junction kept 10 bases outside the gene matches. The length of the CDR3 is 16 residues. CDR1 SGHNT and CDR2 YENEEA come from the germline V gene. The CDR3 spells CASSLALAGSGVTQYF. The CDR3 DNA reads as TGTGCCAGCAGCTTAGCCCTAGCGGGGTCCGGGGTTACGCAGTATTTT.

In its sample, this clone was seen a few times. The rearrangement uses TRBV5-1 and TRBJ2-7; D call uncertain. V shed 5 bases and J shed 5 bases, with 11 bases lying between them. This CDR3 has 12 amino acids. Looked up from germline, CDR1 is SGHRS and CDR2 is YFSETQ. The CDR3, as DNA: TGCGCCAGCAGAAAGACTGTGGACGAGCAGTACTTC. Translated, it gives CASRKTVDEQYF.